These 26 T cell receptor beta chains originate from one sample sequenced in a study of T-cell reconstitution after alpha-beta-depleted transplantation in children. This sample's TCRbeta library carried unique molecular identifier barcodes. TCRdb analysed the PCR reads with MiXCR anew, one entry per CDR3 protein. Found here are 450,000 to 600,000 distinct CDR3 sequences, 32% of them singletons; the top ten hold 2.4%. The specimen was PBMCs from the stem cell graft donor, collected from the stem cell graft. The receptors were gathered from a human donor who donated a stem cell graft to a child with aplastic anemia.

The chain has TRBV27 and TRBJ1-1; D is unclear. This CDR3 spans 14 amino acids. Germline loops: CDR1 MNHEY, CDR2 SMNVEV (reference sequence). Trimming left V 8 bases short and J 0 bases short, with 13 bases between. CDR3 bases: TGTGCCAGCCGACCCCAAGTCATGAACACTGAAGCTTTCTTT. This sequence encodes CASRPQVMNTEAFF.

This clonotype was observed a handful of times. V usage is TRBV20-1 and J usage is TRBJ2-7; TRBD2 aligns across 7 bases. Unmatched junction bases numbered 10, after V lost 1 base and J lost 4 bases. The germline V gene encodes CDR1 DFQATT and CDR2 SNEGSKA (reference sequence). CDR3 length equals 15 residues. The CDR3, as DNA: TGCAGTGCTAGAGTCCCGGGGAGGGCCCTTTACGAGCAGTACTTC. It yields the protein CSARVPGRALYEQYF.

The rearrangement uses TRBV5-6 and TRBJ2-2; weak D call: TRBD1 (6 bases). Looked up from germline, CDR1 is SGHDT and CDR2 is YYEEEE. The CDR3 extends over 16 amino acids. V was pared by 0 bases and J by 7 bases, with 16 bases between. CDR3 sequence (DNA): TGTGCCAGCAGCTTGGCTCCGGGACATGGCGTCGGGGAGCTGTTTTTT. Its translation: CASSLAPGHGVGELFF.

The V gene is TRBV29-1, the J gene TRBJ2-7, with TRBD2 identical over 12 bases. CDR3 size: 13 residues. The V gene end was trimmed by 7 bases and the J gene end by 7 bases; junction bases not matched to a gene: 8. The germline V gene encodes CDR1 SQVTM and CDR2 ANQGSEA. CDR3: CSASLAGGFEQYF. CDR3 DNA sequence: TGCAGCGCCTCACTAGCGGGAGGCTTTGAGCAGTACTTC.

This clonotype has a handful of counts. The V gene is TRBV7-2, the J gene TRBJ2-2; no reliable D call. This CDR3 has 15 amino acids. In germline, CDR1 is SGHTA, CDR2 FQGNSA. Trimming pared 2 bases from V and 6 bases from J, leaving 13 bases between. Here the CDR3 DNA reads TGTGCCAGCAGCTTAATGGGGTATGGGGCCGGGGAGCTGTTTTTT. Translating gives CASSLMGYGAGELFF.

In this sample, this clonotype turned up once. The rearrangement links TRBV7-2 to TRBJ2-2; the D call may be TRBD1 or TRBD2 (5 bases each). The CDR3 consists of 16 residues. Germline V gene sequence: CDR1 SGHTA, CDR2 FQGNSA. The V end was cut by 1 base, the J end by 0 bases, with 9 bases between. The DNA for the CDR3 is TGTGCCAGCAGCTTAGTGGTGGGGGCGAACACCGGGGAGCTGTTTTTT. Translating it yields CASSLVVGANTGELFF.

This clonotype was recorded a few times. The chain recombines TRBV5-1 with TRBJ2-5, with 9 bases identical to TRBD1. V gave up 0 bases and J gave up 5 bases; unmatched junction bases: 2. The CDR3 extends over 14 amino acids. Looked up from germline, CDR1 is SGHRS and CDR2 is YFSETQ. The DNA of the CDR3 is TGCGCCAGCAGCTTGGGGGACAGGGCCGAGACCCAGTACTTC. Protein product: CASSLGDRAETQYF.

This clonotype showed up just once. V usage is TRBV29-1 and J usage is TRBJ1-2; unclear D gene. Deletions cut 7 bases from V and 4 bases from J, with 16 bases between. Germline V gene data show CDR1 as SQVTM and CDR2 as ANQGSEA. The length of the CDR3 is 13 residues. The CDR3 sequence: CSALEFLAYGYTF. The CDR3 nucleotides read TGCAGCGCCTTAGAATTTCTCGCCTATGGCTACACCTTC.

This clonotype showed up just a few times. DNA of the CDR3: TGTGCCAGCAGCCAGGGAATGGAGACCCAGTACTTC. Amino acid sequence: CASSQGMETQYF. V and J are TRBV11-3 and TRBJ2-5; the D gene is possibly TRBD1 (5 bases). The CDR3 spans 12 residues. With 5 bases removed from V and 5 bases from J, the gap between germline ends came to 9 bases. The V gene's germline CDR1 is SGHNT and CDR2 YENEEA.

V is TRBV7-2 and J is TRBJ2-7; 7 bases are shared with TRBD2. Germline CDR1 and CDR2: SGHTA and FQGNSA. This CDR3 comprises 15 residues. V lost 1 base and J lost 2; bases outside the gene matches: 5. CDR3 sequence reads: CASSLGNRGAYEQYF. As DNA, the CDR3 is TGTGCCAGCAGCTTAGGAAACCGGGGGGCCTACGAGCAGTACTTC. The full variable domain, with the rest looked up from reference TRBV7-2 and TRBJ2-7, is GAGVSQSPSNKVTEKGKDVELRCDPISGHTALYWYRQSLGQGLEFLIYFQGNSAPDKSGLPSDRFSAERTGGSVSTLTIQRTQQEDSAVYLCASSLGNRGAYEQYFGPGTRLTVT.

This clonotype has only a few counts. The genes are TRBV5-1 and TRBJ1-4; D is unclear. Between the trimmed V and J ends, which lost 2 bases and 8 bases, there was a span of 13 bases. This CDR3 is built from 14 residues. Germline lookup yields CDR1 SGHRS and CDR2 YFSETQ. The CDR3 DNA follows: TGCGCCAGCAGCTTAGAAAGGGTAGGCGAAAAACTGTTTTTT. It codes for CASSLERVGEKLFF.

This clonotype was found a few times. The rearrangement joins TRBV29-1 to TRBJ2-7; D might be TRBD2 (5 bases). This CDR3 comprises 14 residues. V lost 4 bases and J lost 3, with 16 bases in between. Germline assignment: CDR1 SQVTM and CDR2 ANQGSEA. The CDR3 coding sequence is TGCAGCGTTGTCATCGGATCCGGGAACTACGAGCAGTACTTC. This gives the protein CSVVIGSGNYEQYF.

Details on this clonotype: Relative to the germline gene, one junction end is altered; a read error may explain this. The CDR3 DNA reads as TGCGCCAGCAGCCCGGGGACTTACGATCATACGCCGTATTTT. It specifies CASSPGTYDHTPYF. The chain is built from TRBV5-1 and TRBJ2-3, with TRBD2 as a possible D gene (6 bases). The germline V gene has CDR1 SGHRS and CDR2 YFSETQ. The CDR3 length is 14 residues.

In this sample, this clonotype turned up a few times. The chain is built from TRBV24-1 and TRBJ1-5; D call uncertain. The V gene lost 4 bases and the J gene lost 1 base, with 10 bases spanning the gap. This CDR3 spans 15 amino acids. Germline V gives CDR1 KGHDR, CDR2 SFDVKD. CDR3 loop: CATSDHTESNQPQHF. The CDR3, as DNA: TGTGCCACCAGTGACCATACAGAAAGCAATCAGCCCCAGCATTTT.

This clonotype was picked up a small number of times. V is TRBV10-3 and J is TRBJ1-1, with a weak D call TRBD1 (6 bases). V lost 2 bases and J 1 base, leaving 11 bases between the germline ends. CDR3 size: 15 residues. Germline V gene sequence: CDR1 ENHRY, CDR2 SYGVKD. CDR3 in DNA: TGTGCCATCAGTGAGCCGACAGGAACGAACACTGAAGCTTTCTTT. This encodes CAISEPTGTNTEAFF.

The chain combines TRBV27 with TRBJ1-1; D may be TRBD1 (6 bases). V was clipped by 0 bases and J by 5 bases, with 13 bases between them. Germline assignment: CDR1 MNHEY and CDR2 SMNVEV (reference sequence). The CDR3 runs to 15 residues. CDR3 protein: CASSLSSRGGTEAFF. The CDR3 coding sequence is TGTGCCAGCAGTTTATCGTCCAGGGGAGGAACTGAAGCTTTCTTT.

In its sample, this clonotype was seen a few times. This chain links TRBV5-1 with TRBJ2-1; 7 bases are a match to TRBD2. Germline values: CDR1 SGHRS, CDR2 YFSETQ. The CDR3 length is 15 residues. With 2 bases clipped from V and 4 bases from J, the junction kept 6 bases outside the gene matches. The CDR3 is CASSFPLAPYNEQFF. The DNA for the CDR3 is TGCGCCAGCAGCTTTCCACTAGCGCCTTACAATGAGCAGTTCTTC.

This clonotype was seen more than once but under ten times. The CDR3 is CAWSVYGSGNQPQHF. The CDR3 DNA reads TGTGCCTGGAGTGTATACGGGTCGGGCAATCAGCCCCAGCATTTT. This chain uses TRBV30 with TRBJ1-5; D not resolved. V lost 0 bases and J 2 bases, leaving 11 bases between the germline ends. Germline V lookup: CDR1 GTSNPN, CDR2 SVGIG (reference sequence). CDR3 length equals 15 residues.

J is TRBJ1-1 and V is TRBV27, with D possibly being TRBD1 (5 bases). There are 14 residues in the CDR3. Germline lookup yields CDR1 MNHEY and CDR2 SMNVEV (reference sequence). The V and J ends lost 5 bases and 6 bases respectively, with 16 bases between them. In nucleotides, the CDR3 is TGTGCCAGCAGTCCGGGACTATTTCAAGCTGAAGCTTTCTTT. Its protein is CASSPGLFQAEAFF.

This clonotype appeared a few times. The chain links TRBV2 to TRBJ2-7, with unresolved D. V shed 4 bases and J shed 6 bases, with 7 bases lying between them. The CDR3 extends over 11 amino acids. Looked up from germline, CDR1 is SNHLY and CDR2 is FYNNEI. Written as DNA, the CDR3 is TGTGCCAGCAGTGTGCAGCGCGAGCAGTACTTC. Amino acids: CASSVQREQYF.

The chain has TRBV2 and TRBJ1-1; D unresolved. CDR1 and CDR2 from the germline V gene are SNHLY and FYNNEI. The germline V and J ends were trimmed by 3 bases and 4 bases, with 9 bases remaining between them. The CDR3 has 13 residues. The CDR3 nucleotides read TGTGCCAGCAGTGACAATTGGGGCACTGAAGCTTTCTTT. It encodes CASSDNWGTEAFF.

This clonotype was observed at least ten times. The genes are TRBV12-3 or TRBV12-4 and TRBJ1-1, with 11 bases fitting TRBD1. The V and J ends lost 1 base and 5 bases, in that order; junction bases with no gene match: 3. This CDR3 is 15 amino acids long. The CDR3: CASSLGGTGGTEAFF. The DNA for the CDR3 is TGTGCCAGCAGTTTAGGGGGGACAGGGGGGACTGAAGCTTTCTTT.

In its sample, this clonotype was seen a few times. V usage is TRBV9 and J usage is TRBJ2-4, with D perhaps matching TRBD2 (6 bases). Trimming stripped 4 bases from V and 9 bases from J, with 20 bases between. The CDR3 loop spans 15 amino acids. Germline lookup yields CDR1 SGDLS and CDR2 YYNGEE. The CDR3 bases are TGTGCCAGCAGCCCCCCCGGGGGAAGGAACGGCATTCAGTACTTC. Protein: CASSPPGGRNGIQYF.

V usage is TRBV2 and J usage is TRBJ2-7; TRBD1 matches 9 bases. Germline V gene lookup returns CDR1 SNHLY and CDR2 FYNNEI. V shed 6 bases, J shed 6 bases, and the junction held 9 bases outside the gene matches. This CDR3 spans 14 amino acids. CDR3 DNA: TGTGCCAGCAGAGACAGGGGGAATTCTCTCGAGCAGTACTTC. Amino acids: CASRDRGNSLEQYF.

This clonotype was observed a handful of times. The CDR3 region has the DNA TGTGCCATCGGGCAGGGGGCGGGAGAGACCCAGTACTTC. Its protein product is CAIGQGAGETQYF. This chain joins TRBV10-3 and TRBJ2-5, with TRBD1 matching over 8 bases. Germline assignment: CDR1 ENHRY and CDR2 SYGVKD. The CDR3 length is 13 residues. Germline trimming cut 8 bases from V and 4 bases from J; bases unmatched to any gene: 6.

The chain combines TRBV11-2 with TRBJ2-7; TRBD2 is a possible D gene (6 bases). Germline CDR1 and CDR2: SGHAT and FQNNGV. Trimming removed 5 bases at V and 5 bases at J, with 16 bases between. This CDR3 contains 14 residues. CDR3: CASSPRGKRDEQYF. CDR3 nucleotide sequence: TGTGCCAGCAGCCCACGGGGGAAGCGGGACGAGCAGTACTTC. The entire variable domain, with the rest obtained from reference TRBV11-2 and TRBJ2-7, is as follows: EAGVAQSPRYKIIEKRQSVAFWCNPISGHATLYWYQQILGQGPKLLIQFQNNGVVDDSQLPKDRFSAERLKGVDSTLKIQPAKLEDSAVYLCASSPRGKRDEQYFGPGTRLTVT.